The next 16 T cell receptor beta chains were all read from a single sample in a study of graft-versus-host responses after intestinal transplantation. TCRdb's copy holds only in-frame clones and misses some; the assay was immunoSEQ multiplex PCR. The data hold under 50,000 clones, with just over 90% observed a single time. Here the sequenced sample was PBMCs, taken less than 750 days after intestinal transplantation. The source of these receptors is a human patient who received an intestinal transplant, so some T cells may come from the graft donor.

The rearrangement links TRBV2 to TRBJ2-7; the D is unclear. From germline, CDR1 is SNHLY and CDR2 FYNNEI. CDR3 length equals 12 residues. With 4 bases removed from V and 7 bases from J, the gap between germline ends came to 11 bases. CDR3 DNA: TGTGCCAGCAGTGTTTTTGCTCGGGAGCAGTACTTC. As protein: CASSVFAREQYF. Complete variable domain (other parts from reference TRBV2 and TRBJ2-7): EPEVTQTPSHQVTQMGQEVILRCVPISNHLYFYWYRQILGQKVEFLVSFYNNEISEKSEIFDDQFSVERPDGSNFTLKIRSTKLEDSAMYFCASSVFAREQYFGPGTRLTVT.

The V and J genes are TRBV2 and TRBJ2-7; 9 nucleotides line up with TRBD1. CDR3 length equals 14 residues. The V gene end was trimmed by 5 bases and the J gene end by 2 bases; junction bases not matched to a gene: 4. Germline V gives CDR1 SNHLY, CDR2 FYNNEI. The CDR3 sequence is CASSRDRATYEQYF. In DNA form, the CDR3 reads TGTGCCAGCAGTCGGGACAGGGCTACCTACGAGCAGTACTTC.

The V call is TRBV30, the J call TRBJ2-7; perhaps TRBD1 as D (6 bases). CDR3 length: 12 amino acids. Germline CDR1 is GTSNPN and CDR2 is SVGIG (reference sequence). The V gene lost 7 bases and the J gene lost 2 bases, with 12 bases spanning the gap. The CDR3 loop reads CALQGAPYEQYF. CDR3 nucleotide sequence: TGTGCCTTACAGGGTGCCCCCTACGAGCAGTACTTC.

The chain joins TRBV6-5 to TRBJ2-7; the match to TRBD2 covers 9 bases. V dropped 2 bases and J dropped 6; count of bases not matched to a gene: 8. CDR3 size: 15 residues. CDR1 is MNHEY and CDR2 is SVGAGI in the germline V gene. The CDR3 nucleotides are TGTGCCAGCAGTTACGGCGGGAGGGCAATTATCGAGCAGTACTTC. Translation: CASSYGGRAIIEQYF.

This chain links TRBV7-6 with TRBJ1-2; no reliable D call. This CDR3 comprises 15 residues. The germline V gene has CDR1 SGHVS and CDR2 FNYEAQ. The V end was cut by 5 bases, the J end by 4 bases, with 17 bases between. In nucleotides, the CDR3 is TGTGCCAGCAGCGTCCGATCTCGAAAGACCTATGGCTACACCTTC. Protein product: CASSVRSRKTYGYTF. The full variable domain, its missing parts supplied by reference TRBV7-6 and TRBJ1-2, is GAGVSQSPRYKVTKRGQDVALRCDPISGHVSLYWYRQALGQGPEFLTYFNYEAQQDKSGLPNDRFSAERPEGSISTLTIQRTEQRDSAMYRCASSVRSRKTYGYTFGSGTRLTVV.

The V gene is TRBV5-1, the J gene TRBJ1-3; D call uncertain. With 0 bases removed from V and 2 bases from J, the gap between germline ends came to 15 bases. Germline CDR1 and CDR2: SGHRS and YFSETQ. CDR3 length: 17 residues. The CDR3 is CASSLARISEPGNTIYF. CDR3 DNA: TGCGCCAGCAGCTTGGCCAGGATCTCGGAGCCTGGAAACACCATATATTTT.

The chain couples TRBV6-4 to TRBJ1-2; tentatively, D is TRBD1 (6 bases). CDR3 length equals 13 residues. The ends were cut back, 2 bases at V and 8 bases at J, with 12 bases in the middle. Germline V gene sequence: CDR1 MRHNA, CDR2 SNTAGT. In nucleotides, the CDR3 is TGTGCCAGCAGTGACACACAGGGTAGCGGCTACACCTTC. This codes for CASSDTQGSGYTF.

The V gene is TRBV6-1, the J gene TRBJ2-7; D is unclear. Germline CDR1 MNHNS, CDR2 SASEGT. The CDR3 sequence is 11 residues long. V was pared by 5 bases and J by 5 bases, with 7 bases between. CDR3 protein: CASSNSNEQYF. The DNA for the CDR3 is TGTGCCAGCAGTAATTCAAACGAGCAGTACTTC.

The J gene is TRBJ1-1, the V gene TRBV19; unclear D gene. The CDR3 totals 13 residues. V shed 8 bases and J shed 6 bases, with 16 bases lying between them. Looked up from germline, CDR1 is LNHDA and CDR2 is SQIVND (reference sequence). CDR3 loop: CASAQDWVSEAFF. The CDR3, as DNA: TGTGCCAGTGCCCAGGACTGGGTTTCTGAAGCTTTCTTT.

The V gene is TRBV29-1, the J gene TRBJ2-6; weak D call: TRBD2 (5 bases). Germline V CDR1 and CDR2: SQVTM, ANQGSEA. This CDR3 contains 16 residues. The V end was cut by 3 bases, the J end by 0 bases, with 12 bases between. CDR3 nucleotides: TGCAGCGTTGAGGACGGACTGATCTCTGGGGCCAACGTCCTGACTTTC. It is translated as CSVEDGLISGANVLTF.

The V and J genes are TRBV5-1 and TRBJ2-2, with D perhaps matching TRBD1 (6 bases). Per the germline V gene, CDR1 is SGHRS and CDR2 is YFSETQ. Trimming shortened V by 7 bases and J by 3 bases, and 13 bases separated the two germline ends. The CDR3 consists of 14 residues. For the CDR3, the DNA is TGCGCCAGCCACAGGGAGTCGCACACCGGGGAGCTGTTTTTT. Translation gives CASHRESHTGELFF.

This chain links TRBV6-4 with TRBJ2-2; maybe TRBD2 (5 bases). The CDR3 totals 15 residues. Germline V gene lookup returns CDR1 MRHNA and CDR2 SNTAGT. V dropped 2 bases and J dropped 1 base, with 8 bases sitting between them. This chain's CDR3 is CASSDRSGNTGELFF. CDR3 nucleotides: TGTGCCAGCAGTGACAGGAGCGGGAACACCGGGGAGCTGTTTTTT.

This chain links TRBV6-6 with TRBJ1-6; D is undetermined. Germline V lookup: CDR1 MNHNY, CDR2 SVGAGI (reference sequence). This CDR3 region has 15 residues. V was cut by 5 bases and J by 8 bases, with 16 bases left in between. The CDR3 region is CASSQDDRTDSPLHF. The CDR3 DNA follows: TGTGCCAGCAGTCAAGATGATAGAACAGATTCACCCCTCCACTTT.

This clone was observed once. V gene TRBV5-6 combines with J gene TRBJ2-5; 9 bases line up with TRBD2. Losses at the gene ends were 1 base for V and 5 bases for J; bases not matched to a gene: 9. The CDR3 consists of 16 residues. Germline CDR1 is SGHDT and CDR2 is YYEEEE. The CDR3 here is CASSLYSGGRDETQYF. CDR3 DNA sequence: TGTGCCAGCAGCTTGTATAGCGGGGGTAGGGACGAGACCCAGTACTTC.

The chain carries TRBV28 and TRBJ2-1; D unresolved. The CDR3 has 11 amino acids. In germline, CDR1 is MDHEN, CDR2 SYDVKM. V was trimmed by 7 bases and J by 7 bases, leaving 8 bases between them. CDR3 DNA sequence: TGTGCCAGCAACACTCTAAATGAGCAGTTCTTC. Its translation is CASNTLNEQFF.

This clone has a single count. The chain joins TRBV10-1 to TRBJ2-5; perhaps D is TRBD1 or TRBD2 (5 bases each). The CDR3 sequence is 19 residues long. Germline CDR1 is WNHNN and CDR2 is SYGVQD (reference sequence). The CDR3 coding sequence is TGCCCGCCTACCGCAGACGGTAGGGGCTGGGACCGAAATCGCGAGACCCAGTACTTC. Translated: CPPTADGRGWDRNRETQYF.